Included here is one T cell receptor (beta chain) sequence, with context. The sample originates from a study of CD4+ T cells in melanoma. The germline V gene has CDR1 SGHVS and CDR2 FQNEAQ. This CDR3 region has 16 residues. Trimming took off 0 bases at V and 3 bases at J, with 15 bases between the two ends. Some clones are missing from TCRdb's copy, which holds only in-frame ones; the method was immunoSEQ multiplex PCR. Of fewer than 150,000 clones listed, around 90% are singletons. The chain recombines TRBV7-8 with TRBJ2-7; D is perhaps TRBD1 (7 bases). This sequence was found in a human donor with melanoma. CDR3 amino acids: CASSLARGLGGYEQYF. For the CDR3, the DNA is TGTGCCAGCAGCTTAGCTAGGGGGCTGGGAGGCTACGAGCAGTACTTC.